One sample yielded the 22 T cell receptor beta chains listed below, sequenced in a study of T cells in Graves' hyperthyroidism and ophthalmopathy. The TCR beta CDR3 regions underwent amplification using RNA transcripts as the source. Carried out on the TCR CDR3, a first-round RT-PCR used the HTBI primer set. MiXCR, applied by TCRdb to the multiplex PCR reads, yields one record per CDR3 protein. The sample has about 250,000 distinct CDR3 sequences; approximately 21% are singletons. Input material: blood. Receptors were obtained from a man aged 25-45 years with Graves' ophthalmopathy.

The chain carries TRBV7-8 and TRBJ2-2; possibly TRBD2 for D (6 bases). Germline CDR1 and CDR2: SGHVS and FQNEAQ. CDR3 length: 18 amino acids. Between the trimmed V and J ends, which lost 5 bases and 4 bases, there was a span of 23 bases. The CDR3 is CASSLRLKTRGATGELFF. CDR3 DNA sequence: TGTGCCAGCAGCCTCCGCCTCAAGACTAGAGGGGCCACCGGGGAGCTGTTTTTT.

The chain combines TRBV9 with TRBJ2-1; 9 bases agree with TRBD2. CDR1 is SGDLS and CDR2 is YYNGEE in the germline V gene. J gave up 8 bases and V 5 bases, and 14 bases lay outside the gene matches. The CDR3 loop spans 16 amino acids. CDR3 nucleotides: TGTGCCAGCAGTCTCATAGCGGGAGCTCTAGGGGATGAGCAGTTCTTC. Amino acids: CASSLIAGALGDEQFF. Supplemented by reference TRBV9 and TRBJ2-1, the full variable domain reads DSGVTQTPKHLITATGQRVTLRCSPRSGDLSVYWYQQSLDQGLQFLIQYYNGEERAKGNILERFSAQQFPDLHSELNLSSLELGDSALYFCASSLIAGALGDEQFFGPGTRLTVL.

This clonotype was found a few times. The J gene is TRBJ2-7, the V gene TRBV12-3 or TRBV12-4; 9 bases are a match to TRBD1. The CDR3 loop spans 16 amino acids. V lost 5 bases to trimming and J lost 0 bases; unmatched junction nucleotides: 8. The CDR3 nucleotides read TGTGCCAGCAGTGGCCCCGGGACAGGGATCTCCTACGAGCAGTACTTC. This encodes CASSGPGTGISYEQYF.

This clonotype was detected many times. The chain couples TRBV11-3 to TRBJ2-1, with D maybe TRBD1 (5 bases). Per germline, CDR1 SGHNT and CDR2 YENEEA. V lost 1 base, J lost 8 bases, and 15 bases lay in between. The CDR3 covers 15 residues. The CDR3 DNA sequence: TGTGCCAGCAGCTTAGGGGCAGGGAATTACGATGAGCAGTTCTTC. It is translated as CASSLGAGNYDEQFF.

This clonotype was observed at least ten times. The chain joins TRBV28 to TRBJ2-3; TRBD2 matches 12 bases. Unmatched junction bases numbered 5, after V lost 5 bases and J lost 2 bases. The CDR3 sequence is 16 residues long. The germline V gene encodes CDR1 MDHEN and CDR2 SYDVKM. The CDR3 reads CASSPGLAGTTDTQYF. The CDR3 DNA follows: TGTGCCAGCAGTCCAGGACTAGCGGGGACCACAGATACGCAGTATTTT.

The chain joins TRBV9 to TRBJ2-7; D may be TRBD1 (5 bases). The CDR3 sequence is 17 residues long. The germline gives CDR1 SGDLS, CDR2 YYNGEE. The germline V and J ends were trimmed by 4 bases and 2 bases, with 22 bases remaining between them. The CDR3 DNA reads TGTGCCAGCAGCCCTAATCTTGGGGCGACTGTTCCCTACGAGCAGTACTTC. Protein product: CASSPNLGATVPYEQYF.

V and J are TRBV19 and TRBJ2-7; D is possibly TRBD1 or TRBD2 (5 bases each). CDR1 and CDR2 from the germline V gene are LNHDA and SQIVND (reference sequence). This CDR3 comprises 14 residues. Trimming cost V 7 bases and J 0 bases, with 13 bases left between them. The CDR3 sequence: CASKGRASSYEQYF. For the CDR3, the DNA is TGTGCCAGTAAGGGACGGGCCTCCTCCTACGAGCAGTACTTC.

The CDR3 DNA sequence: TGTGCCAGCAGCATGTACAGGGAGAACACTGAAGCTTTCTTT. This gives the protein CASSMYRENTEAFF. J is TRBJ1-1 and V is TRBV7-9; perhaps TRBD1 as D (6 bases). This CDR3 is 14 amino acids long. Per germline, CDR1 SEHNR and CDR2 FQNEAQ (reference sequence). Trimming shortened V by 5 bases and J by 1 base, and 11 bases separated the two germline ends.

V is TRBV30 and J is TRBJ1-2; weak D call: TRBD1 (6 bases). Germline CDR1 reads GTSNPN; CDR2 reads SVGIG (reference sequence). Trimming removed 1 base at V and 7 bases at J, with 10 bases between. There are 12 residues in the CDR3. In DNA, the CDR3 is TGTGCCTGGAGTGGGACAGTCTTTGGCTACACCTTC. This codes for CAWSGTVFGYTF.

This rearrangement joins TRBV5-1 to TRBJ1-2; TRBD1 aligns across 7 bases. J gave up 4 bases and V 4 bases, and 7 bases lay outside the gene matches. Per the germline V gene, CDR1 is SGHRS and CDR2 is YFSETQ. This CDR3 has 14 residues. This CDR3 reads CASSPSGQSYGYTF. The CDR3 bases are TGCGCCAGCAGCCCCTCGGGACAGAGCTATGGCTACACCTTC.

Ten or more counts support this clonotype. J is TRBJ2-1 and V is TRBV15; 7 bases are a match to TRBD1. Losses at the gene ends were 1 base for V and 5 bases for J; bases not matched to a gene: 5. CDR1 is LNHNV and CDR2 is YYDKDF in the germline V gene (reference sequence). The CDR3 runs to 15 residues. In nucleotides, the CDR3 is TGTGCCACCAGCAGAGTTTCGACAGGGAACAATGAGCAGTTCTTC. Translating gives CATSRVSTGNNEQFF.

CDR3 bases: TGTGCCAGCAGCTTAACCAACGAGCGAGGGACCCAGTACTTC. Protein product: CASSLTNERGTQYF. This chain uses TRBV7-9 with TRBJ2-5, with no clear D. This CDR3 spans 14 amino acids. From germline, CDR1 is SEHNR and CDR2 FQNEAQ (reference sequence). The V end was cut by 2 bases, the J end by 7 bases, with 14 bases between.

This clonotype has only a few counts. V gene TRBV6-2 or TRBV6-3 combines with J gene TRBJ1-2; 12 positions agree with TRBD1. From germline, CDR1 is MNHEY and CDR2 SVGEGT. V shed 2 bases and J 4 bases; nucleotides not matched to a gene: 14. The CDR3 consists of 19 residues. In DNA form, the CDR3 reads TGTGCCAGCAGTTACGCCACCGGGACAGGGGGCCGAGGAGGCTATGGCTACACCTTC. This translates into CASSYATGTGGRGGYGYTF.

The chain couples TRBV10-2 to TRBJ2-7; tentatively, D is TRBD2 (5 bases). CDR3 size: 14 residues. Germline lookup yields CDR1 WSHSY and CDR2 SAAADI. V lost 5 bases, J lost 0 bases, and 11 bases lay in between. This chain's CDR3 is CASSRSGNSYEQYF. CDR3 nucleotide sequence: TGCGCCAGCAGTCGTTCCGGGAACTCCTACGAGCAGTACTTC.

The chain is built from TRBV28 and TRBJ2-7; D is possibly TRBD1 (5 bases). CDR1 is MDHEN, CDR2 SYDVKM, per germline. This CDR3 is built from 14 residues. The V gene lost 2 bases and the J gene lost 0 bases, with 8 bases spanning the gap. CDR3 protein: CASSLPDTSYEQYF. CDR3 in DNA: TGTGCCAGCAGTTTACCGGACACCTCCTACGAGCAGTACTTC.

This chain links TRBV6-1 with TRBJ2-2, with 13 bases identical to TRBD2. Unmatched junction bases numbered 16, after V lost 5 bases and J lost 7 bases. The germline gives CDR1 MNHNS, CDR2 SASEGT. The CDR3 is made up of 19 amino acids. Here the CDR3 reads CASSSAFLGLAGPGGELFF. In DNA, the CDR3 is TGTGCCAGCAGTTCTGCTTTCTTGGGACTAGCGGGACCTGGCGGGGAGCTGTTTTTT.

This chain uses TRBV12-5 with TRBJ1-3; the D gene is possibly TRBD1 (5 bases). This CDR3 has 16 residues. Germline CDR1 and CDR2: LGHNT and FRNRAP. The germline V and J ends were trimmed by 3 bases and 0 bases, with 12 bases remaining between them. CDR3 coding DNA: TGTGCTAGTGGTTTCCCCCAGGGAAGCTCTGGAAACACCATATATTTT. This gives the protein CASGFPQGSSGNTIYF.

The genes are TRBV5-1 and TRBJ1-1, with 9 bases fitting TRBD1. CDR1 is SGHRS, CDR2 YFSETQ, per germline. CDR3 length: 14 residues. V trimming: 3 bases; J trimming: 4 bases; junction bases outside the gene matches: 4. The CDR3 DNA follows: TGCGCCAGCAGCTATGGGACAGGGAGCACTGAAGCTTTCTTT. It specifies CASSYGTGSTEAFF.

Written as DNA, the CDR3 is TGTGCCAGCAGCGTTCGAGGGGGACCAGGGGGCAGCTATGGCTACACCTTC. Protein product: CASSVRGGPGGSYGYTF. The J gene is TRBJ1-2, the V gene TRBV9; 8 bases are a match to TRBD1. With 2 bases clipped from V and 4 bases from J, the junction kept 13 bases outside the gene matches. This CDR3 has 17 residues. The germline CDR1 and CDR2 sequences are SGDLS and YYNGEE.

CDR3 residues: CASSFGSPNEQFF. CDR3 nucleotides: TGTGCCAGCAGCTTTGGGTCACCGAATGAGCAGTTCTTC. The chain recombines TRBV7-2 with TRBJ2-1; D unresolved. Trimming shortened V by 3 bases and J by 7 bases, and 10 bases separated the two germline ends. Germline V gives CDR1 SGHTA, CDR2 FQGNSA. This CDR3 spans 13 amino acids.

As regards this clonotype: This clone may be a read error of a much larger clone one base away. This chain uses TRBV20-1 with TRBJ1-6; 7 bases agree with TRBD1. The germline gives CDR1 DFQATT, CDR2 SNEGSKA (reference sequence). This CDR3 comprises 14 residues. The CDR3 spells CRARPGQHNSPLHF. The CDR3 DNA reads TGCAGGGCTCGACCGGGACAGCACAATTCACCCCTCCACTTT.

The gene calls are TRBV20-1 and TRBJ2-1; D unclear. V was pared by 5 bases and J by 0 bases, with 11 bases between. Germline V CDR1 and CDR2: DFQATT, SNEGSKA (reference sequence). This CDR3 contains 14 residues. CDR3 in DNA: TGCAGTGCTGAGACGGCGAGCTCCTACAATGAGCAGTTCTTC. Its protein is CSAETASSYNEQFF.